The 18 T cell receptor beta chains in this list originate from one sample, sequenced in a study of STAT3 mutations in large granular lymphocyte leukemia. Findings and caveats of the study: At least one immunodominant TCR beta clonotype appeared in every T-cell large granular lymphocyte leukemia patient.

No antigen has been identified for these receptors. TCRdb's copy holds only in-frame clones and misses some; the assay was immunoSEQ multiplex PCR. The table includes 35,000 to 50,000 clones, 80% to 85% detected once. The specimen was PBMCs. All receptors come from a human donor with T large granular lymphocyte leukemia. Some clones in this sample may be carry-over from other donors' samples.

The rearrangement joins TRBV9 to TRBJ2-1; no clear D. The CDR3 has 12 residues. Germline assignment: CDR1 SGDLS and CDR2 YYNGEE. Trimming shortened V by 0 bases and J by 7 bases, and 5 bases separated the two germline ends. The CDR3 loop reads CASSVAFNEQFF. CDR3 bases: TGTGCCAGCAGCGTAGCCTTTAATGAGCAGTTCTTC.

The chain links TRBV2 to TRBJ2-3; the D gene could be TRBD1 or TRBD2 (6 bases each). The germline V and J ends were trimmed by 6 bases and 3 bases, with 10 bases remaining between them. This CDR3 has 13 amino acids. Germline V gene data show CDR1 as SNHLY and CDR2 as FYNNEI. CDR3 amino acids: CASSSGATDTQYF. CDR3 nucleotides: TGTGCCAGCAGCTCGGGGGCTACAGATACGCAGTATTTT.

There are a few counts of this clone. This chain links TRBV19 with TRBJ2-7; unclear D gene. Germline CDR1 is LNHDA and CDR2 is SQIVND (reference sequence). The CDR3 is 12 residues long. Between the trimmed V and J ends, which lost 5 bases and 3 bases, there was a span of 8 bases. CDR3 nucleotides: TGTGCCAGTAGTCCCCCAGGCTACGAGCAGTACTTC. Translation gives CASSPPGYEQYF.

This clone was seen once. The chain is built from TRBV30 and TRBJ1-5, with D unclear. Trimming removed 3 bases at V and 7 bases at J, with 13 bases between. CDR1 and CDR2 (germline): GTSNPN, SVGIG (reference sequence). The CDR3 spans 13 residues. The CDR3 DNA sequence: TGTGCCTGGAGCGGAGGGTTGGGACAGCCCCAGCATTTT. Its protein product is CAWSGGLGQPQHF.

This rearrangement joins TRBV5-4 to TRBJ1-2, with D unclear. The CDR3 runs to 13 residues. V was cut by 0 bases and J by 8 bases, with 11 bases left in between. The germline V gene has CDR1 SGHNT and CDR2 YYREEE (reference sequence). The CDR3: CASSLAGVRGYTF. DNA for the CDR3: TGTGCCAGCAGCTTGGCCGGGGTGCGGGGCTACACCTTC. Supplemented by reference TRBV5-4 and TRBJ1-2, the full variable domain reads ETGVTQSPTHLIKTRGQQVTLRCSSQSGHNTVSWYQQALGQGPQFIFQYYREEENGRGNFPPRFSGLQFPNYSSELNVNALELDDSALYLCASSLAGVRGYTFGSGTRLTVV.

This clone was found a few times. The rearrangement uses TRBV5-1 and TRBJ1-6, with D hard to call. Trimming stripped 3 bases from V and 0 bases from J, with 7 bases between. The CDR3 is 15 amino acids. Germline V CDR1 and CDR2: SGHRS, YFSETQ. CDR3 bases: TGCGCCAGCAGCTCCGGTACCTCCTATAATTCACCCCTCCACTTT. Amino acid sequence: CASSSGTSYNSPLHF.

The chain links TRBV11-2 to TRBJ2-1; perhaps D is TRBD1 or TRBD2 (5 bases each). This CDR3 comprises 17 residues. Trimming removed 5 bases at V and 4 bases at J, with 21 bases between. CDR1 is SGHAT and CDR2 is FQNNGV in the germline V gene. The CDR3 DNA sequence: TGTGCCAGCAGCACCCGGGACGGCCGAGAATTTTACAATGAGCAGTTCTTC. Protein: CASSTRDGREFYNEQFF.

This clone was detected once. J is TRBJ2-7 and V is TRBV4-3; possible D gene TRBD1, 5 bases. V was pared by 0 bases and J by 3 bases, with 15 bases between. This CDR3 has 16 amino acids. Germline V gene lookup returns CDR1 LGHNA and CDR2 YSLEER. The CDR3: CASSQDYRTQGYEQYF. CDR3 in DNA: TGCGCCAGCAGCCAAGATTATCGGACCCAGGGCTACGAGCAGTACTTC.

V gene TRBV6-5 combines with J gene TRBJ2-7; TRBD1 agrees at 9 bases. There are 16 residues in the CDR3. Germline CDR1 is MNHEY and CDR2 is SVGAGI. Trimming removed 2 bases from V and 2 bases from J; junction bases left unmatched: 7. The CDR3 here is CASSYHPGTGTYEQYF. The CDR3 DNA follows: TGTGCCAGCAGTTACCATCCCGGGACAGGGACCTACGAGCAGTACTTC.

The rearrangement joins TRBV6-5 to TRBJ1-2; D might be TRBD1 (6 bases). The CDR3 has 14 residues. V was pared by 4 bases and J by 1 base, with 10 bases between. CDR1 is MNHEY, CDR2 SVGAGI, per germline. The CDR3 region is CASSLLRGNYGYTF. Here the CDR3 DNA reads TGTGCCAGCAGTTTACTCAGGGGTAACTATGGCTACACCTTC.

This clone has a single count. The chain recombines TRBV7-2 with TRBJ2-5; a weak D match, TRBD2 (6 bases). Trimming left V 2 bases short and J 4 bases short, with 17 bases between. The CDR3 runs to 16 residues. Germline lookup yields CDR1 SGHTA and CDR2 FQGNSA. The CDR3 loop reads CASSLQGGALGETQYF. Here the CDR3 DNA reads TGTGCCAGCAGCTTACAAGGCGGGGCCCTCGGAGAGACCCAGTACTTC.

The rearrangement joins TRBV9 to TRBJ2-6; 15 nucleotides align to TRBD2. V lost 4 bases, J lost 0 bases, and 11 bases stayed unmatched. The CDR3 has 21 residues. CDR1 SGDLS and CDR2 YYNGEE come from the germline V gene. CDR3 in amino acids: CASSFGTSGGPSRSGANVLTF. The CDR3 DNA is TGTGCCAGCAGCTTCGGGACTAGCGGGGGGCCAAGTCGCTCTGGGGCCAACGTCCTGACTTTC.

The V gene is TRBV7-2, the J gene TRBJ2-2; D gene unclear. Between the trimmed V and J ends, which lost 1 base and 0 bases, there was a span of 9 bases. This CDR3 is 16 amino acids long. Germline V gives CDR1 SGHTA, CDR2 FQGNSA. DNA of the CDR3: TGTGCCAGCAGCTTAGTTACGCTCACGAACACCGGGGAGCTGTTTTTT. Its translation: CASSLVTLTNTGELFF.

V and J are TRBV15 and TRBJ1-1, with D hard to call. The CDR3 covers 12 residues. The germline gives CDR1 LNHNV, CDR2 YYDKDF (reference sequence). V was clipped by 8 bases and J by 0 bases, with 7 bases between them. CDR3 nucleotide sequence: TGTGCCACCGGGTCAGTGAACACTGAAGCTTTCTTT. This encodes CATGSVNTEAFF.

Concerning this clone: This same CDR3 is encoded by further DNA sequences in the sample. CDR3 in DNA: TGTGCCAGCAGTTCGACTAGCACAGATACGCAGTATTTT. This encodes CASSSTSTDTQYF. V usage is TRBV28 and J usage is TRBJ2-3; D is unresolved. In germline, CDR1 is MDHEN, CDR2 SYDVKM. This CDR3 is built from 13 residues. Trimming left V 4 bases short and J 0 bases short, with 5 bases between.

The J gene is TRBJ1-2, the V gene TRBV29-1; 9 bases match TRBD1. CDR1 SQVTM and CDR2 ANQGSEA come from the germline V gene. CDR3 length: 12 residues. V shed 5 bases and J 7 bases; nucleotides not matched to a gene: 5. CDR3 DNA: TGCAGCGTTCAGGGACAGGGCGGTGGCTACACCTTC. Residues: CSVQGQGGGYTF.

The chain joins TRBV6-5 to TRBJ2-3, with a possible D match to TRBD1 (6 bases). V was trimmed by 4 bases and J by 2 bases, leaving 13 bases between them. Germline V lookup: CDR1 MNHEY, CDR2 SVGAGI. The CDR3 covers 15 residues. In nucleotides, the CDR3 is TGTGCCAGCAGTTCGGCAGGGGTTTCCACAGATACGCAGTATTTT. This gives the protein CASSSAGVSTDTQYF.

This chain connects TRBV23-1 to TRBJ2-7; 9 bases match TRBD1. TRBV23-1 belongs to the ORF category, with a function that is uncertain. V trimming: 4 bases; J trimming: 3 bases; junction bases outside the gene matches: 10. The CDR3 runs to 16 residues. CDR3 residues: CASSPTGTGSSYEQYF. The CDR3 DNA follows: TGCGCCAGCAGTCCAACCGGGACAGGGTCTAGCTACGAGCAGTACTTC.